The clone carrying this T cell receptor (beta chain) was seen just once. What it binds is unknown. Chemo-refractory metastatic non-small-cell lung cancer patients underwent focal radiation alongside CTLA-4 blockade with ipilimumab. V was shortened by 7 bases and J by 1 base, with 13 bases between the two germline ends. CDR1 is SQVTM and CDR2 is ANQGSEA in the germline V gene. The CDR3 is made up of 13 amino acids. TCRdb keeps only in-frame clones here, not all; method: immunoSEQ multiplex PCR. This repertoire shows about 85,000 clones, 86% found once; its top ten account for about 2%. This specimen comes from a study of radiotherapy plus CTLA-4 blockade in lung cancer. Study information: Patients showed objective responses in about 20% of cases and disease control in under 40%. Broader study findings: Dynamics of early blood T cell clones, together with interferon-beta, were reportedly the best predictors of response. In blood, after radiotherapy plus ipilimumab, tumor-derived TCR clones expanded.

This receptor was obtained from a human donor with non-small cell lung cancer who had a partial response to radiotherapy plus ipilimumab. Specimen: peripheral blood, collected from a patient treated with radiotherapy plus ipilimumab. The V gene is TRBV29-1, the J gene TRBJ1-1, with D possibly TRBD1 on 5 matching bases. The CDR3 DNA reads as TGCAGCGCAGAGACAGCTGAGAACACTGAAGCTTTCTTT. Encoded protein: CSAETAENTEAFF.